The sequence of this TCR beta chain was determined in a study of blood T cells in healthy people across ages. Study-level points and caveats: Whereas aged donors had fewer naive CD4+ cells, long-lived donors had more of them and higher diversity.

This clonotype was observed at least ten times. Its antigen is currently unknown. Next came a second PCR, run for about 7 to 12 cycles, which used a sample-barcoded 5' primer along with a J-beta primer mix. TCRdb itself ran the 5' RACE reads through MiXCR, one entry per CDR3 protein. Of about 1,800,000 distinct CDR3 sequences listed, 25% to 30% are singletons. It was ten milliliters of peripheral blood that were drawn from each donor. With 4 bases clipped from V and 4 bases from J, the junction kept 7 bases outside the gene matches. From germline, CDR1 is SGHRS and CDR2 YFSETQ. The CDR3 runs to 16 residues.

The clonotype originates from a woman aged 30 to 39 in good health. The rearrangement joins TRBV5-1 to TRBJ2-1; 11 nucleotides align to TRBD2. The sample was blood. This CDR3 is CASSPATSGEYNEQFF. CDR3 nucleotide sequence: TGCGCCAGCAGCCCGGCGACTAGCGGGGAATACAATGAGCAGTTCTTC.